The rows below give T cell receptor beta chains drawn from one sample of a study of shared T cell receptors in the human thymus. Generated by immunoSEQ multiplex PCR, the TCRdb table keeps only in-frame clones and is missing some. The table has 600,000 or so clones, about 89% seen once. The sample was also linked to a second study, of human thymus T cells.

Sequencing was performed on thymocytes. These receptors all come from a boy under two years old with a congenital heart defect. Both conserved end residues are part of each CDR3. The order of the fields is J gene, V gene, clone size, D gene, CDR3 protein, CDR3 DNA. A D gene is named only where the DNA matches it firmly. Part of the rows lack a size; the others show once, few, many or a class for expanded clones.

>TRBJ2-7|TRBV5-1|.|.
CASSVQGTFSIEQYF
TGCGCCAGCAGCGTCCAGGGAACCTTCTCAATCGAGCAGTACTTC
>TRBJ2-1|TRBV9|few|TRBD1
CASSAQIQGAAYNEQFF
TGTGCCAGCAGCGCACAAATACAGGGGGCAGCCTACAATGAGCAGTTCTTC
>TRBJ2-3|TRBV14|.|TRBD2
CASSHRGLAGDPSTDTQYF
TGTGCCAGCAGCCACCGGGGACTAGCGGGAGACCCAAGCACAGATACGCAGTATTTT
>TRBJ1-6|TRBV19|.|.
CASSIRPGSYNSPLHF
TGTGCCAGTAGTATTCGTCCAGGCTCCTATAATTCACCCCTCCACTTT
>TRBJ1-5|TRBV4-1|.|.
CASSQVGGVQPQHF
TGCGCCAGCAGCCAAGTAGGCGGGGTTCAGCCCCAGCATTTT
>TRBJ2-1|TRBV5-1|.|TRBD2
CASSFRDTGLAGDGPEFF
TGCGCCAGCAGCTTCCGCGACACTGGACTAGCGGGAGATGGCCCTGAGTTCTTC
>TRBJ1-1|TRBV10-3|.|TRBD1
CAISGTGGETEAFF
TGTGCCATCAGTGGAACAGGGGGAGAAACTGAAGCTTTCTTT
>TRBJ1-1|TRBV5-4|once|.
CASSAANRREAVTEAFF
TGTGCCAGCAGCGCGGCTAATCGAAGGGAGGCGGTAACTGAAGCTTTCTTT
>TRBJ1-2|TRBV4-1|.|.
CASSQDQATSNYGYTF
TGCGCCAGCAGCCAAGATCAGGCGACCTCGAACTATGGCTACACCTTC
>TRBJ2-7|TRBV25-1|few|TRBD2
CASSVLAGADEQYF
TGTGCCAGCAGTGTCCTAGCGGGAGCCGACGAGCAGTACTTC
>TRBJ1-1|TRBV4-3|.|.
CASSQDRGDTEAFF
TGCGCCAGCAGCCAAGATCGGGGTGACACTGAAGCTTTCTTT
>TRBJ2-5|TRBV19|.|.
CASSLPGGGETQYF
TGTGCCAGTAGTCTTCCGGGGGGCGGTGAGACCCAGTACTTC
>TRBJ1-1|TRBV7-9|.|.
CASSAIRTETRMNTEAFF
TGTGCCAGCAGCGCGATTAGGACAGAGACCCGCATGAACACTGAAGCTTTCTTT
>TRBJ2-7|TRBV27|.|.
CASSLGASYEQYF
TGTGCCAGCAGCTTAGGAGCCTCCTACGAGCAGTACTTC
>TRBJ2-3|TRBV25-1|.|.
CASSSGGTDTQYF
TGTGCCAGCAGTTCCGGGGGCACAGATACGCAGTATTTT
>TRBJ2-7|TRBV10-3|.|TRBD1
CAARGGDRGLGAPLYEQYF
TGTGCCGCCAGGGGGGGCGACAGGGGGCTGGGGGCCCCCCTCTACGAGCAGTACTTC
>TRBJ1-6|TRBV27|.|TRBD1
CASVRGLGNSPLHF
TGTGCCAGCGTCAGGGGGCTGGGGAATTCACCCCTCCACTTT
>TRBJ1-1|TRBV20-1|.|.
CSARGQNEAFF
TGCAGTGCTAGAGGCCAGAATGAAGCTTTCTTT
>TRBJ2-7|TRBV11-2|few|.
CASRLATLYEQYF
TGTGCCAGCAGACTAGCTACCCTCTACGAGCAGTACTTC
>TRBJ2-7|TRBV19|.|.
CASSIAARGIYEQYF
TGTGCCAGTAGTATAGCGGCCAGGGGCATCTACGAGCAGTACTTC
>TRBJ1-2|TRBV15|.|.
CATSTHGVNYGYTF
TGTGCCACCAGCACCCACGGGGTGAACTATGGCTACACCTTC
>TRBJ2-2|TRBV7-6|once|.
CASSRYPARQRSTGELFF
TGTGCCAGCAGCAGATATCCCGCACGACAGAGATCCACCGGGGAGCTGTTTTTT